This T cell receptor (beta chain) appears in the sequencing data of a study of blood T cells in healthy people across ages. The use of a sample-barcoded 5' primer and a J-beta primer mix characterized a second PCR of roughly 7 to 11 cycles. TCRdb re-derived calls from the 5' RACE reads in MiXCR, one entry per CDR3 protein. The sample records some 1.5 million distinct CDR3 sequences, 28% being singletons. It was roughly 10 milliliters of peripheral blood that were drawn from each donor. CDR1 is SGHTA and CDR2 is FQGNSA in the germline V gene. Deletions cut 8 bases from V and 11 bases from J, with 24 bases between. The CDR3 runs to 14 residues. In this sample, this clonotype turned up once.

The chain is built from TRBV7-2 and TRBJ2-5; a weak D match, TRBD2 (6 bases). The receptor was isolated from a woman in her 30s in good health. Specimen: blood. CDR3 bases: TGTGCCAGCCGCGGAGCGGGTGGCGGGAATGAGCAGTACTTC. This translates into CASRGAGGGNEQYF.